The text below deals with one T cell receptor beta chain. The sample originates from a study of shared T cell receptors in the human thymus. CDR3 length: 16 residues. The trim removed 4 bases at V and 4 bases at J, leaving 12 bases unmatched. Germline CDR1 reads LGHNA; CDR2 reads YSLEER. Sequencing was performed with immunoSEQ multiplex PCR; in TCRdb, only in-frame clones are kept and a portion is missing. The sample has 700,000 or so clones, roughly 85% seen once. The same sample was also used in a study of human thymus T cells.

The chain joins TRBV4-3 to TRBJ2-7, with 8 bases that match TRBD1. Input material: thymocytes. This TCR was sampled from a girl under three years old with a congenital heart defect. The CDR3 region has the DNA TGCGCCAGCAGCCGGCACCGGGACAGGAGAAAGTACGAGCAGTACTTC. Translated, it gives CASSRHRDRRKYEQYF.